These 10 T cell receptor beta chains share one sample of origin, sequenced in a study of relationships among human T cell subsets. From mRNA, alpha and beta CDR3 regions were amplified using semiquantitative ARM-PCR. Exponential amplification used communal superprimers after tagged nested gene-specific primers in ARM-PCR. MiXCR, run by TCRdb on the multiplex PCR reads, gives a single entry per CDR3 protein. The data contain fewer than 18,000 distinct CDR3 sequences, about 56% of them singletons. Specimen: total T cells sorted from blood. These receptors came from a man between 35 and 55 years old in good health.

This clonotype has more than one count but fewer than ten. The chain combines TRBV5-4 with TRBJ2-3, with D uncertain. V lost 2 bases and J 4 bases, leaving 8 bases between the germline ends. There are 13 residues in the CDR3. CDR1 and CDR2 from the germline V gene are SGHNT and YYREEE (reference sequence). CDR3 in amino acids: CASSFPGPDTQYF. In DNA, the CDR3 is TGTGCCAGCAGCTTCCCCGGGCCAGATACGCAGTATTTT.

The chain has TRBV28 and TRBJ2-7; no definite D call. From germline, CDR1 is MDHEN and CDR2 SYDVKM. Trimming cost V 5 bases and J 4 bases, with 12 bases left between them. The CDR3 has 13 amino acids. The CDR3, as DNA: TGTGCCAGCAGTCCGCCCCCAGGATACGAGCAGTACTTC. This translates into CASSPPPGYEQYF. Based on the CDR3 plus reference TRBV28 and TRBJ2-7, the full variable domain is DVKVTQSSRYLVKRTGEKVFLECVQDMDHENMFWYRQDPGLGLRLIYFSYDVKMKEKGDIPEGYSVSREKKERFSLILESASTNQTSMYLCASSPPPGYEQYFGPGTRLTVT.

The chain joins TRBV7-9 to TRBJ1-3; no clear D gene. Trimming removed 5 bases from V and 0 bases from J, with 14 bases in between. The CDR3 runs to 16 residues. Germline CDR1 SEHNR, CDR2 FQNEAQ (reference sequence). This chain's CDR3 is CASSHPRGSSGNTIYF. CDR3 nucleotide sequence: TGTGCCAGCAGCCACCCACGGGGAAGCTCTGGAAACACCATATATTTT.

CDR3 in amino acids: CASSLPGETQYF. The CDR3 nucleotides read TGCGCCAGCAGCTTGCCTGGGGAGACCCAGTACTTC. V usage is TRBV5-1 and J usage is TRBJ2-5; D not resolved. The germline CDR1 and CDR2 sequences are SGHRS and YFSETQ. CDR3 length: 12 residues. V shed 1 base and J shed 5 bases, with 6 bases lying between them.

Notes on this clonotype: One end of the junction fails to match germline, which may point to a read error. This chain joins TRBV7-9 and TRBJ2-7, with D possibly TRBD2 on 5 matching bases. The germline V gene encodes CDR1 SEHNR and CDR2 FQNEAQ (reference sequence). The CDR3 has 11 amino acids. CDR3 bases: TGTGCCAGCAGCTTGGGAGAGACCTTGATGTTC. Translated: CASSLGETLMF.

The chain is built from TRBV2 and TRBJ1-6; D is unclear. The CDR3 extends over 15 amino acids. Trimming stripped 7 bases from V and 8 bases from J, with 18 bases between. Germline V gene data show CDR1 as SNHLY and CDR2 as FYNNEI. CDR3 sequence (DNA): TGTGCCAGCATCTCGGACCGGGAGTCGGATTCACCCCTCCACTTT. This translates into CASISDRESDSPLHF.

The rearrangement uses TRBV11-2 and TRBJ1-1; D not resolved. V was trimmed by 0 bases and J by 3 bases, leaving 5 bases between them. In germline, CDR1 is SGHAT, CDR2 FQNNGV. The CDR3 sequence is 13 residues long. CDR3 DNA: TGTGCCAGCAGCTTAGAAGTCCACACTGAAGCTTTCTTT. Protein: CASSLEVHTEAFF.

Here the CDR3 DNA reads TGCAGTGCCGGGACAGGGGGACGGTATTCACCCCTCCACTTT. This encodes CSAGTGGRYSPLHF. The genes are TRBV20-1 and TRBJ1-6; TRBD1 aligns across 11 bases. CDR1 is DFQATT and CDR2 is SNEGSKA in the germline V gene (reference sequence). Trimming cost V 6 bases and J 8 bases; bases outside gene matches: 6. The CDR3 has 14 residues.

This clonotype was seen a single time. The chain joins TRBV5-1 to TRBJ2-1, with D tentatively TRBD2 (5 bases). The CDR3 totals 15 residues. Trimming left V 0 bases short and J 6 bases short, with 13 bases between. The germline CDR1 and CDR2 sequences are SGHRS and YFSETQ. The CDR3 region is CASSLEAGNGNEQFF. The CDR3 nucleotides read TGCGCCAGCAGCTTGGAGGCCGGGAATGGCAATGAGCAGTTCTTC.

This chain uses TRBV6-6 with TRBJ2-3; 11 positions agree with TRBD2. Germline trimming cut 11 bases from V and 6 bases from J; bases unmatched to any gene: 10. The CDR3 consists of 14 residues. Germline CDR1 is MNHNY and CDR2 is SVGAGI (reference sequence). In DNA, the CDR3 is TGTGCCTTCAGACTAGCGGGATTCATCGATACGCAGTATTTT. It yields the protein CAFRLAGFIDTQYF.